Following are 20 T cell receptor beta chains from one sample sequenced in a study of blood T cell repertoires in COVID-19 (dated by TCRdb to the early 2020s). Library preparation used the immunoSEQ multiplex PCR assay. Not all clones reach the TCRdb copy of this immuneACCESS table, which keeps in-frame sequences only. Checked studies attribute under half of the gap to unresolved V genes and leave the rest unexplained. The sample table lists roughly 380,000 clones, roughly 90% of them with a count of one. Of the sample, under 1.2% is held by the ten largest clones. Sequenced material: PBMCs or T cells enriched from blood (not recorded which). These receptors originate from a woman under 40 who had been exposed to COVID-19.

The chain carries TRBV11-2 and TRBJ2-7, with 15 bases that match TRBD2. The J segment lost 4 bases and the V segment lost 1 base, leaving 2 bases of the junction unmatched. Germline V lookup: CDR1 SGHAT, CDR2 FQNNGV. CDR3 size: 16 residues. For the CDR3, the DNA is TGTGCCAGCAGCTTAGGGGGACTAGCGGGAGGATACGAGCAGTACTTC. Its protein is CASSLGGLAGGYEQYF.

This chain connects TRBV9 to TRBJ2-1; D is possibly TRBD1 (5 bases). V shed 3 bases and J shed 2 bases, with 12 bases lying between them. Germline V gene data show CDR1 as SGDLS and CDR2 as YYNGEE. This CDR3 comprises 15 residues. The CDR3 region has the DNA TGTGCCAGCAGCGGTACAGGCCTAACCTACAATGAGCAGTTCTTC. Encoded protein: CASSGTGLTYNEQFF.

This chain connects TRBV29-1 to TRBJ2-2; D unclear. Germline-derived CDR1 and CDR2 are SQVTM and ANQGSEA. V was pared by 5 bases and J by 5 bases, with 3 bases between. The CDR3 runs 10 residues. The CDR3 sequence: CSVSTGELFF. For the CDR3, the DNA is TGCAGCGTTTCTACCGGGGAGCTGTTTTTT.

The chain links TRBV6-6 to TRBJ2-7; 8 nucleotides align to TRBD2. This CDR3 contains 16 residues. From germline, CDR1 is MNHNY and CDR2 SVGAGI (reference sequence). After removal of 0 bases from V and 5 bases from J, the junction contained 9 bases not matched to a gene. This CDR3 reads CASSYSKGLEADEQYF. CDR3 DNA: TGTGCCAGCAGTTACTCGAAGGGACTAGAAGCGGACGAGCAGTACTTC.

The table lists this clone with a count of one. The chain links TRBV4-1 to TRBJ1-6; tentative D call: TRBD1 (6 bases). The CDR3 consists of 17 residues. CDR1 and CDR2 (germline): MGHRA, YSYEKL. Trimming left V 1 base short and J 7 bases short, with 17 bases between. The CDR3 nucleotides are TGCGCCAGCAGCCAAGGATCAAGCGGGGGCCTAAATTCACCCCTCCACTTT. It codes for CASSQGSSGGLNSPLHF.

This chain uses TRBV12-5 with TRBJ2-7; the D gene is possibly TRBD2 (6 bases). The germline gives CDR1 LGHNT, CDR2 FRNRAP. The CDR3 spans 14 residues. Deletions cut 5 bases from V and 2 bases from J, with 13 bases between. CDR3 bases: TGTGCTAGTGGTATCCAGGAGGGTCCCTACGAGCAGTACTTC. It encodes CASGIQEGPYEQYF. The entire variable domain, with the rest obtained from reference TRBV12-5 and TRBJ2-7, is as follows: DARVTQTPRHKVTEMGQEVTMRCQPILGHNTVFWYRQTMMQGLELLAYFRNRAPLDDSGMPKDRFSAEMPDATLATLKIQPSEPRDSAVYFCASGIQEGPYEQYFGPGTRLTVT.

This clone was counted only a few times. The V call is TRBV11-3, the J call TRBJ1-1; 10 bases are a match to TRBD1. The ends lost 5 bases at V and 0 bases at J; junction bases unmatched: 3. The CDR3 has 15 amino acids. Looked up from germline, CDR1 is SGHNT and CDR2 is YENEEA. The CDR3 DNA reads TGTGCCAGCAGCGACAGGGGGCCCGTGAACACTGAAGCTTTCTTT. Translation gives CASSDRGPVNTEAFF.

The rearrangement uses TRBV7-8 and TRBJ1-3, with a weak D call TRBD1 (5 bases). The CDR3 sequence is 14 residues long. CDR1 is SGHVS, CDR2 FQNEAQ, per germline. The V end lost 2 bases, the J end lost 4 bases, and 9 bases lay between the germline ends. CDR3 loop: CASSLWGGGNTIYF. The CDR3 DNA sequence: TGTGCCAGCAGCTTATGGGGCGGCGGAAACACCATATATTTT.

This clone was seen just once. The chain joins TRBV28 to TRBJ1-2; D unclear. CDR3 length: 14 amino acids. Germline V lookup: CDR1 MDHEN, CDR2 SYDVKM. The V gene lost 3 bases and the J gene lost 5 bases, with 13 bases spanning the gap. The CDR3 coding sequence is TGTGCCAGCAGTTTCCCTGGCGGAGTTTATGGCTACACCTTC. Its translation is CASSFPGGVYGYTF.

The J gene is TRBJ2-2, the V gene TRBV28; 10 nucleotides match TRBD2. CDR1 and CDR2 from the germline V gene are MDHEN and SYDVKM. The V gene end was trimmed by 2 bases and the J gene end by 0 bases; junction bases not matched to a gene: 3. This CDR3 spans 17 amino acids. CDR3 nucleotides: TGTGCCAGCAGTTTAAGGCTAGCGGGGGCGAACACCGGGGAGCTGTTTTTT. Protein: CASSLRLAGANTGELFF.

V gene TRBV10-3 combines with J gene TRBJ1-2; 9 bases are shared with TRBD1. The V gene end was trimmed by 0 bases and the J gene end by 1 base; junction bases not matched to a gene: 3. Germline lookup yields CDR1 ENHRY and CDR2 SYGVKD. This CDR3 contains 16 residues. CDR3 in DNA: TGTGCCATCAGTGAGTCTGGGACAGGGAATAACTATGGCTACACCTTC. Amino acid sequence: CAISESGTGNNYGYTF.

The chain's CDR3 is CAISETPGQSTDTQYF. The CDR3 DNA reads TGTGCCATCAGTGAGACTCCGGGACAGAGCACAGATACGCAGTATTTT. The chain joins TRBV10-3 to TRBJ2-3; 7 bases align to TRBD1. This CDR3 has 16 amino acids. After removal of 2 bases from V and 0 bases from J, the junction contained 5 bases not matched to a gene. CDR1 is ENHRY, CDR2 SYGVKD, per germline.

The genes are TRBV6-1 and TRBJ2-3; 9 positions agree with TRBD2. This CDR3 spans 15 amino acids. With 10 bases clipped from V and 10 bases from J, the junction kept 18 bases outside the gene matches. Germline-derived CDR1 and CDR2 are MNHNS and SASEGT. CDR3 sequence: CATSDRGLAGWAQYF. The CDR3 nucleotides are TGTGCCACCTCGGACCGGGGACTAGCTGGCTGGGCGCAGTATTTT.

The rearrangement uses TRBV6-5 and TRBJ1-2; D uncertain. V was cut by 4 bases and J by 7 bases, with 7 bases left in between. This CDR3 contains 11 residues. Germline values: CDR1 MNHEY, CDR2 SVGAGI. In nucleotides, the CDR3 is TGTGCCAGCAGTTCGGGGTTTGGCTACACCTTC. Its translation: CASSSGFGYTF.

The rearrangement uses TRBV19 and TRBJ1-1, with D maybe TRBD1 (6 bases). V was shortened by 8 bases and J by 0 bases, with 19 bases between the two germline ends. Germline CDR1 and CDR2: LNHDA and SQIVND (reference sequence). The CDR3 runs 16 residues. CDR3 in DNA: TGTGCCAGTTCACAGGGTCCATGGCCCCTGAACACTGAAGCTTTCTTT. It specifies CASSQGPWPLNTEAFF.

The rearrangement uses TRBV5-6 and TRBJ2-3; unclear D gene. The V and J ends lost 0 bases and 5 bases respectively, with 7 bases between them. Per germline, CDR1 SGHDT and CDR2 YYEEEE. The CDR3 spans 13 residues. The CDR3 spells CASSLVTGDTQYF. The CDR3 nucleotides read TGTGCCAGCAGCTTGGTTACGGGAGATACGCAGTATTTT.

This chain links TRBV28 with TRBJ2-3, with D perhaps TRBD1 (6 bases). This CDR3 has 15 residues. The V end was cut by 7 bases, the J end by 2 bases, with 16 bases between. The germline CDR1 and CDR2 sequences are MDHEN and SYDVKM. In DNA form, the CDR3 reads TGTGCCAGCACCGCCCGATGGGGGCTCACAGATACGCAGTATTTT. It yields the protein CASTARWGLTDTQYF.

The table lists this clone with a count of one. The CDR3 is CASRDMGNTEAFF. The CDR3 nucleotides read TGTGCCAGCAGGGACATGGGGAACACTGAAGCTTTCTTT. The chain recombines TRBV25-1 with TRBJ1-1, with a tentative D call TRBD1 (5 bases). CDR1 and CDR2 from the germline V gene are MGHDK and SYGVNS. CDR3 length: 13 residues. Trimming cost V 6 bases and J 1 base, with 9 bases left between them. The variable domain in full, with the rest retrieved from reference TRBV25-1 and TRBJ1-1, is EADIYQTPRYLVIGTGKKITLECSQTMGHDKMYWYQQDPGMELHLIHYSYGVNSTEKGDLSSESTVSRIRTEHFPLTLESARPSHTSQYLCASRDMGNTEAFFGQGTRLTVV.

The V call is TRBV11-2, the J call TRBJ2-7, with D possibly being TRBD2 (6 bases). Germline lookup yields CDR1 SGHAT and CDR2 FQNNGV. The CDR3 loop spans 12 amino acids. The V end was cut by 9 bases, the J end by 2 bases, with 11 bases between. The CDR3 reads CASGGATYEQYF. For the CDR3, the DNA is TGTGCCAGTGGAGGGGCTACCTACGAGCAGTACTTC. Looking up the rest from reference TRBV11-2 and TRBJ2-7 gives the full variable domain: EAGVAQSPRYKIIEKRQSVAFWCNPISGHATLYWYQQILGQGPKLLIQFQNNGVVDDSQLPKDRFSAERLKGVDSTLKIQPAKLEDSAVYLCASGGATYEQYFGPGTRLTVT.

The chain carries TRBV5-5 and TRBJ2-7; D remains ambiguous. This CDR3 is 11 amino acids long. Trimming shortened V by 5 bases and J by 3 bases, and 6 bases separated the two germline ends. Germline CDR1 is SGHKS and CDR2 is YYEKEE (reference sequence). CDR3 in amino acids: CASRYIYEQYF. CDR3 in DNA: TGTGCCAGCAGATATATCTACGAGCAGTACTTC. Full variable domain (outside the CDR3, taken from reference TRBV5-5 and TRBJ2-7): DAGVTQSPTHLIKTRGQQVTLRCSPISGHKSVSWYQQVLGQGPQFIFQYYEKEERGRGNFPDRFSARQFPNYSSELNVNALLLGDSALYLCASRYIYEQYFGPGTRLTVT.